The clone carrying this T cell receptor beta chain has a count of ten or more. As yet, its antigen is unknown. These data originate in a study of neurological immune-mediated disorders. The cDNA was synthesized by means of template-switch 5'RACE, which was carried out with 10-nucleotide random UMIs. One entry per CDR3 protein results from TCRdb running MiXCR on the 5' RACE reads. The profile shows 95,000 or so distinct CDR3 sequences, roughly 3.5% of them singletons. There are 14 residues in the CDR3. The germline CDR1 and CDR2 sequences are ENHRY and SYGVKD. The V gene end was trimmed by 4 bases and the J gene end by 7 bases; junction bases not matched to a gene: 6. Points from the study as a whole: Expanded clones shared no identical CDR3 amino acid sequences across subjects, which suggested private TCR-beta repertoires in all groups.

This clonotype was sampled from a woman aged 18-29 years with multiple sclerosis. V is TRBV10-3 and J is TRBJ2-1, with TRBD2 identical over 8 bases. The sequenced material came from PBMCs. CDR3 protein: CAISVDGGGNEQFF. CDR3 in DNA: TGTGCCATCAGTGTCGACGGGGGGGGGAATGAGCAGTTCTTC.